Each of the 25 T cell receptor beta chains below was sequenced from the same sample in a study of T cell responses to AZD1222 COVID-19 vaccine. Libraries were prepared by immunoSEQ multiplex PCR; TCRdb keeps only in-frame clonotypes and omits some of them. The sample lists around 200,000 clones; 94% were seen once. The sample in question was peripheral blood, obtained 28 days after the second AZD1222 dose. Receptors were obtained from an adult who received the AZD1222 COVID-19 vaccine.

V is TRBV11-2 and J is TRBJ1-6; D is undetermined. The V end lost 4 bases, the J end lost 9 bases, and 13 bases lay between the germline ends. There are 14 residues in the CDR3. Germline V lookup: CDR1 SGHAT, CDR2 FQNNGV. The CDR3 loop reads CASSSHPDGSPLHF. The CDR3 DNA follows: TGTGCCAGCAGCTCTCACCCGGACGGTTCACCCCTCCACTTT.

V usage is TRBV28 and J usage is TRBJ1-5, with 7 nucleotides matching TRBD1. Losses at the gene ends were 7 bases for V and 2 bases for J; bases not matched to a gene: 2. CDR3 length: 13 residues. Looked up from germline, CDR1 is MDHEN and CDR2 is SYDVKM. The CDR3 sequence: CASTGQGNQPQHF. In DNA, the CDR3 is TGTGCCAGCACCGGACAGGGCAATCAGCCCCAGCATTTT.

This rearrangement joins TRBV7-2 to TRBJ2-5; TRBD1 aligns across 7 bases. Germline CDR1 reads SGHTA; CDR2 reads FQGNSA. V was pared by 5 bases and J by 2 bases, with 5 bases of the junction left unmatched. The CDR3 runs 14 residues. As DNA, the CDR3 is TGTGCCAGCAGCGAGCGGACAGGACAAGAGACCCAGTACTTC. This translates into CASSERTGQETQYF.

V gene TRBV9 combines with J gene TRBJ2-3; unclear D gene. Germline CDR1 and CDR2: SGDLS and YYNGEE. The CDR3 totals 13 residues. Trimming stripped 3 bases from V and 1 base from J, with 6 bases between. Here the CDR3 DNA reads TGTGCCAGCAGCGAGGCGGGCACAGATACGCAGTATTTT. Translating gives CASSEAGTDTQYF.

The chain uses TRBV29-1 and TRBJ2-5; 7 bases are a match to TRBD1. This CDR3 region has 13 residues. The trim removed 7 bases at V and 1 base at J, leaving 6 bases unmatched. Germline values: CDR1 SQVTM, CDR2 ANQGSEA. DNA of the CDR3: TGCAGCGCTCCAGGGGACAGCCAAGAGACCCAGTACTTC. Translation gives CSAPGDSQETQYF. Looking up the rest from reference TRBV29-1 and TRBJ2-5 gives the full variable domain: SAVISQKPSRDICQRGTSLTIQCQVDSQVTMMFWYRQQPGQSLTLIATANQGSEATYESGFVIDKFPISRPNLTFSTLTVSNMSPEDSSIYLCSAPGDSQETQYFGPGTRLLVL.

In its sample, this clone was seen once. CDR3 bases: TGCGCCAGCAGCTTGGGGGTCGCGGGGGCGCTTGGCTACACCTTC. It yields the protein CASSLGVAGALGYTF. This chain uses TRBV5-1 with TRBJ1-2; TRBD1 is a possible D gene (6 bases). The CDR3 consists of 15 residues. Germline V gene sequence: CDR1 SGHRS, CDR2 YFSETQ. V lost 0 bases to trimming and J lost 7 bases, with 16 bases between them. Full variable domain (outside the CDR3, taken from reference TRBV5-1 and TRBJ1-2): KAGVTQTPRYLIKTRGQQVTLSCSPISGHRSVSWYQQTPGQGLQFLFEYFSETQRNKGNFPGRFSGRQFSNSRSEMNVSTLELGDSALYLCASSLGVAGALGYTFGSGTRLTVV.

V usage is TRBV21-1 and J usage is TRBJ2-7; TRBD1, the table's D call, lacks a check against the DNA. TRBV21-1 is flagged as a pseudogene. The CDR3 extends over 16 amino acids. Written as DNA, the CDR3 is TGTGCCAGCAGGAAACCGACAGGCGACAGGATGAACGAGCAGTACTTC. This translates into CASRKPTGDRMNEQYF.

The rearrangement joins TRBV18 to TRBJ1-5; D is possibly TRBD1 (5 bases). V lost 6 bases, J lost 0 bases, and 9 bases lay in between. Germline-derived CDR1 and CDR2 are KGHSH and LQKENI. The CDR3 has 14 amino acids. The CDR3 is CASSKGYSNQPQHF. CDR3 bases: TGTGCCAGCTCTAAGGGGTATAGCAATCAGCCCCAGCATTTT.

The chain has TRBV7-9 and TRBJ2-2; 7 nucleotides match TRBD1. The CDR3 is 16 amino acids. The germline gives CDR1 SEHNR, CDR2 FQNEAQ (reference sequence). V lost 0 bases and J lost 6; bases outside the gene matches: 7. DNA for the CDR3: TGTGCCAGCAGCTTAGCCACAGGGGTGGCCGCCGGGGAGCTGTTTTTT. Translating it yields CASSLATGVAAGELFF.

This chain links TRBV6-2 or TRBV6-3 with TRBJ2-7; D uncertain. Germline V gene sequence: CDR1 MNHEY, CDR2 SVGEGT. The CDR3 runs 12 residues. Trimming removed 5 bases from V and 3 bases from J, with 8 bases in between. CDR3 coding DNA: TGTGCCAGCAGTGGTCCTCTCTACGAGCAGTACTTC. Encoded protein: CASSGPLYEQYF.

The V gene is TRBV4-1, the J gene TRBJ1-6; D possibly corresponds to TRBD1 (6 bases). The CDR3 has 15 amino acids. Trimming shortened V by 2 bases and J by 9 bases, and 14 bases separated the two germline ends. Germline values: CDR1 MGHRA, CDR2 YSYEKL. As DNA, the CDR3 is TGCGCCAGCAGCCAATTAGGGGGGACGAGTTCACCCCTCCACTTT. Its protein is CASSQLGGTSSPLHF.

This rearrangement joins TRBV28 to TRBJ2-5; a possible D gene is TRBD2 (6 bases). Trimming left V 5 bases short and J 5 bases short, with 18 bases between. Germline V gene data show CDR1 as MDHEN and CDR2 as SYDVKM. The CDR3 extends over 15 amino acids. In DNA form, the CDR3 reads TGTGCCAGCAGTCCGGACCGGGACTGGCTGGAGACCCAGTACTTC. It is translated as CASSPDRDWLETQYF.

V and J are TRBV20-1 and TRBJ2-7; D uncertain. CDR1 DFQATT and CDR2 SNEGSKA come from the germline V gene (reference sequence). Between the trimmed V and J ends, which lost 2 bases and 3 bases, there was a span of 5 bases. CDR3 length: 11 residues. CDR3 region: CSARRGYEQYF. CDR3 in DNA: TGCAGTGCTAGACGAGGCTACGAGCAGTACTTC.

The J gene is TRBJ1-2, the V gene TRBV27, with D tentatively TRBD1 (5 bases). The CDR3 runs to 17 residues. Germline CDR1 MNHEY, CDR2 SMNVEV (reference sequence). Trimming shortened V by 4 bases and J by 2 bases, and 20 bases separated the two germline ends. CDR3 region: CASSSGQGRDRNYGYTF. CDR3 DNA: TGTGCCAGCAGTTCCGGACAAGGGAGGGACCGGAACTATGGCTACACCTTC.

CDR3 bases: TGTGCCAGCAGTTTATCCAGGGGGTTCACTGAAGCTTTCTTT. Translated: CASSLSRGFTEAFF. The chain is built from TRBV5-6 and TRBJ1-1, with 7 bases lining up with TRBD1. The trim removed 5 bases at V and 4 bases at J, leaving 8 bases unmatched. The CDR3 covers 14 residues. CDR1 SGHDT and CDR2 YYEEEE come from the germline V gene.

V gene TRBV7-3 combines with J gene TRBJ2-2, with a weak D call TRBD1 (6 bases). The CDR3 runs to 16 residues. The ends were cut back, 1 base at V and 1 base at J, with 10 bases in the middle. Germline CDR1 SGHTA, CDR2 FQGTGA. This CDR3 is CASSLNPGVNTGELFF. The DNA for the CDR3 is TGTGCCAGCAGCTTAAATCCAGGGGTGAACACCGGGGAGCTGTTTTTT.

V gene TRBV7-9 combines with J gene TRBJ2-7, with 9 bases lining up with TRBD1. V shed 1 base, J shed 6 bases, and the junction held 10 bases outside the gene matches. The CDR3 runs to 16 residues. CDR1 and CDR2 (germline): SEHNR, FQNEAQ (reference sequence). The CDR3 spells CASSLVFLGQGGEQYF. In DNA, the CDR3 is TGTGCCAGCAGCTTAGTGTTTTTGGGACAGGGTGGCGAGCAGTACTTC. Drawing the rest from reference TRBV7-9 and TRBJ2-7, the complete variable domain is DTGVSQNPRHKITKRGQNVTFRCDPISEHNRLYWYRQTLGQGPEFLTYFQNEAQLEKSRLLSDRFSAERPKGSFSTLEIQRTEQGDSAMYLCASSLVFLGQGGEQYFGPGTRLTVT.

The chain has TRBV24-1 and TRBJ1-2; D not resolved. Germline loops: CDR1 KGHDR, CDR2 SFDVKD. The V end was cut by 4 bases, the J end by 8 bases, with 10 bases between. The CDR3 is made up of 12 amino acids. The CDR3 nucleotides are TGTGCCACCAGTGAAGGCCGTGGGGGCTACACCTTC. It yields the protein CATSEGRGGYTF.

The chain combines TRBV27 with TRBJ1-2; D is possibly TRBD1 (5 bases). The CDR3 loop spans 12 amino acids. V was clipped by 5 bases and J by 6 bases, with 10 bases between them. Looked up from germline, CDR1 is MNHEY and CDR2 is SMNVEV (reference sequence). The CDR3 spells CASSPTGHGYTF. CDR3 nucleotide sequence: TGTGCCAGCAGTCCAACGGGGCATGGCTACACCTTC.

The chain recombines TRBV7-9 with TRBJ1-1; tentatively, D is TRBD1 (5 bases). V dropped 1 base and J dropped 3 bases, with 15 bases sitting between them. There are 16 residues in the CDR3. From germline, CDR1 is SEHNR and CDR2 FQNEAQ (reference sequence). CDR3 nucleotide sequence: TGTGCCAGCAGCTTAGGACTCGGTGGGGGGGACACTGAAGCTTTCTTT. Encoded protein: CASSLGLGGGDTEAFF.

The chain links TRBV6-6 to TRBJ2-3; TRBD2 aligns across 13 bases. Looked up from germline, CDR1 is MNHNY and CDR2 is SVGAGI (reference sequence). The CDR3 sequence is 16 residues long. The V gene end was trimmed by 5 bases and the J gene end by 4 bases; junction bases not matched to a gene: 6. For the CDR3, the DNA is TGTGCCAGCAGTCGAAGGACTAGCGGGAGCGCAGATACGCAGTATTTT. Protein product: CASSRRTSGSADTQYF.

The chain links TRBV9 to TRBJ1-6; D may be TRBD1 (6 bases). Germline V lookup: CDR1 SGDLS, CDR2 YYNGEE. The CDR3 is made up of 21 amino acids. Trimming shortened V by 3 bases and J by 13 bases, and 38 bases separated the two germline ends. The CDR3 coding sequence is TGTGCCAGCAGCGCGTCCCTAGATATGGGACACTGGAATCGAAGGGGGTCGCCCCTCCACTTT. Protein: CASSASLDMGHWNRRGSPLHF. The full variable domain, rest sourced from reference TRBV9 and TRBJ1-6, is DSGVTQTPKHLITATGQRVTLRCSPRSGDLSVYWYQQSLDQGLQFLIQYYNGEERAKGNILERFSAQQFPDLHSELNLSSLELGDSALYFCASSASLDMGHWNRRGSPLHFGNGTRLTVT.

To note about this clone: The same CDR3 is also encoded by other DNA sequences in this sample. The rearrangement uses TRBV10-2 and TRBJ2-2; 13 bases match TRBD2. This CDR3 contains 15 residues. After removal of 6 bases from V and 5 bases from J, the junction contained 3 bases not matched to a gene. Germline V gene sequence: CDR1 WSHSY, CDR2 SAAADI. As DNA, the CDR3 is TGCGCCAGCAGACTAGCGGGAGGGCGGACCGGGGAGCTGTTTTTT. Residues: CASRLAGGRTGELFF.

The gene calls are TRBV19 and TRBJ2-5, with 9 bases that match TRBD1. Germline CDR1 reads LNHDA; CDR2 reads SQIVND (reference sequence). V trimming: 5 bases; J trimming: 1 base; junction bases outside the gene matches: 5. CDR3 size: 15 residues. Here the CDR3 reads CASSLGTGLQETQYF. The CDR3, as DNA: TGTGCCAGTAGTCTCGGGACAGGGCTCCAAGAGACCCAGTACTTC.

The gene calls are TRBV19 and TRBJ2-7, with 9 bases identical to TRBD2. This CDR3 region has 14 residues. V shed 4 bases, J shed 4 bases, and the junction held 5 bases outside the gene matches. Germline CDR1 LNHDA, CDR2 SQIVND (reference sequence). As DNA, the CDR3 is TGTGCCAGTAGTAATGGACTAGCGATTTACGAGCAGTACTTC. Amino acids: CASSNGLAIYEQYF.